The rows below give T cell receptor beta chains drawn from one sample of a study of blood T cell repertoires in COVID-19. Sequenced by immunoSEQ multiplex PCR; TCRdb stores in-frame clones only, minus some. The sample includes 80,000 to 95,000 clones, 81% of them seen just once. Specimen: peripheral blood. The receptors come from a man older than 75 with active or convalescent COVID-19. The CDR3 runs from the conserved cysteine through the conserved F or W. The D gene is left open where the match is weak. Clone size is not always given. Where it is, it says once, few, many or a class for expanded clones.

abundance: NA
v_gene: TRBV6-6
j_gene: TRBJ1-2
d_gene: TRBD1
CDR3aa: CASSYFGTGGDYGYTF
CDR3nt: TGTGCCAGCAGTTACTTCGGGACAGGGGGTGACTATGGCTACACCTTC

abundance: many
v_gene: TRBV10-3
j_gene: TRBJ2-7
d_gene: NA
CDR3aa: CAISRTDAYEQYF
CDR3nt: TGTGCCATCAGTCGGACAGACGCCTACGAGCAGTACTTC

abundance: once
v_gene: TRBV18
j_gene: TRBJ2-7
d_gene: TRBD2
CDR3aa: CASSPGSGEVGEQYF
CDR3nt: TGTGCCAGCTCACCGGGTAGCGGGGAAGTTGGGGAGCAGTACTTC

abundance: NA
v_gene: TRBV7-9
j_gene: TRBJ2-1
d_gene: TRBD2
CDR3aa: CASARAGASYNEQFF
CDR3nt: TGTGCCAGCGCTAGAGCGGGGGCCTCCTACAATGAGCAGTTCTTC

abundance: NA
v_gene: TRBV11-2
j_gene: TRBJ1-2
d_gene: TRBD1
CDR3aa: CASSLDSGTGRYGYTF
CDR3nt: TGTGCCAGCAGCTTAGATTCCGGGACAGGGAGATATGGCTACACCTTC

abundance: NA
v_gene: TRBV10-2
j_gene: TRBJ1-5
d_gene: TRBD1
CDR3aa: CASSETGGNQPQHF
CDR3nt: TGCGCCAGCAGCGAGACAGGGGGCAATCAGCCCCAGCATTTT

abundance: NA
v_gene: TRBV25-1
j_gene: TRBJ2-5
d_gene: NA
CDR3aa: CASSERGAGETQYF
CDR3nt: TGTGCCAGCAGTGAACGTGGGGCCGGGGAGACCCAGTACTTC

abundance: NA
v_gene: TRBV14
j_gene: TRBJ1-6
d_gene: NA
CDR3aa: CASSNPGNSPLHF
CDR3nt: TGTGCCAGCAGTAACCCCGGGAATTCACCCCTCCACTTT

abundance: NA
v_gene: TRBV4-3
j_gene: TRBJ1-2
d_gene: NA
CDR3aa: CASSQDPGAFGYGYTF
CDR3nt: TGCGCCAGCAGCCAAGATCCAGGGGCCTTTGGCTATGGCTACACCTTC

abundance: NA
v_gene: TRBV2
j_gene: TRBJ2-5
d_gene: TRBD2
CDR3aa: CASRRAGTSFETQYF
CDR3nt: TGTGCCAGCAGGAGGGCCGGGACTAGCTTTGAGACCCAGTACTTC

abundance: NA
v_gene: TRBV5-4
j_gene: TRBJ2-7
d_gene: NA
CDR3aa: CASSLGTSGEQYF
CDR3nt: TGTGCCAGCAGCTTGGGAACTAGTGGCGAGCAGTACTTC

abundance: NA
v_gene: TRBV9
j_gene: TRBJ1-1
d_gene: TRBD1
CDR3aa: CASSEGAGTNTEAFF
CDR3nt: TGTGCCAGCAGCGAGGGGGCGGGGACGAACACTGAAGCTTTCTTT

abundance: NA
v_gene: TRBV5-4
j_gene: TRBJ2-7
d_gene: NA
CDR3aa: CASSHGDRTPYEQYF
CDR3nt: TGTGCCAGCAGCCACGGTGACAGAACCCCCTACGAGCAGTACTTC

abundance: NA
v_gene: TRBV18
j_gene: TRBJ1-1
d_gene: NA
CDR3aa: CASSPLSGMNTEAFF
CDR3nt: TGTGCCAGCTCACCACTTTCAGGGATGAACACTGAAGCTTTCTTT

abundance: NA
v_gene: TRBV7-2
j_gene: TRBJ2-1
d_gene: TRBD2
CDR3aa: CASSLFGLADNEQFF
CDR3nt: TGTGCCAGCAGCTTATTCGGACTAGCGGACAATGAGCAGTTCTTC

abundance: NA
v_gene: TRBV3-1/TRBV3-2
j_gene: TRBJ1-4
d_gene: NA
CDR3aa: CASSQEQYNEKLFF
CDR3nt: TGTGCCAGCAGCCAGGAACAGTATAATGAAAAACTGTTTTTT

abundance: NA
v_gene: TRBV7-9
j_gene: TRBJ1-1
d_gene: NA
CDR3aa: CASSLAGSNTEAFF
CDR3nt: TGTGCCAGCAGCTTAGCCGGGAGCAACACTGAAGCTTTCTTT

abundance: NA
v_gene: TRBV18
j_gene: TRBJ1-1
d_gene: TRBD1
CDR3aa: CASSPDRGTEAFF
CDR3nt: TGTGCCAGCTCCCCAGACAGGGGCACTGAAGCTTTCTTT

abundance: NA
v_gene: TRBV10-3
j_gene: TRBJ2-3
d_gene: TRBD2
CDR3aa: CAIRAGGGGDTQYF
CDR3nt: TGTGCCATCAGAGCGGGGGGCGGGGGAGATACGCAGTATTTT

abundance: few
v_gene: TRBV6-5
j_gene: TRBJ1-2
d_gene: NA
CDR3aa: CASIATSGYTF
CDR3nt: TGTGCCAGCATCGCAACGAGTGGCTACACCTTC

abundance: NA
v_gene: TRBV7-8
j_gene: TRBJ2-3
d_gene: TRBD1
CDR3aa: CASSKDRGQVDTQYF
CDR3nt: TGTGCCAGCAGCAAGGACAGGGGGCAAGTAGATACGCAGTATTTT

abundance: few
v_gene: TRBV5-4
j_gene: TRBJ2-5
d_gene: NA
CDR3aa: CASSLGTLQETQYF
CDR3nt: TGTGCCAGCAGCTTGGGGACTTTACAAGAGACCCAGTACTTC

abundance: NA
v_gene: TRBV7-2
j_gene: TRBJ2-1
d_gene: TRBD2
CDR3aa: CASRKAGGPVNEQFF
CDR3nt: TGTGCCAGCAGGAAAGCGGGGGGGCCGGTGAATGAGCAGTTCTTC

abundance: NA
v_gene: TRBV5-1
j_gene: TRBJ2-2
d_gene: TRBD1
CDR3aa: CASSPGHPGGVGATNTGELFF
CDR3nt: TGCGCCAGCAGCCCGGGCCACCCAGGGGGTGTAGGTGCCACGAACACCGGGGAGCTGTTTTTT

abundance: NA
v_gene: TRBV11-2
j_gene: TRBJ2-3
d_gene: TRBD2
CDR3aa: CASSIRLAGDTQYF
CDR3nt: TGTGCCAGCAGTATACGACTAGCTGGAGATACGCAGTATTTT

abundance: NA
v_gene: TRBV7-9
j_gene: TRBJ2-1
d_gene: NA
CDR3aa: CASSGSGVTQFF
CDR3nt: TGTGCCAGCAGCGGCTCCGGGGTTACGCAGTTCTTC

abundance: NA
v_gene: TRBV6-1
j_gene: TRBJ2-7
d_gene: NA
CDR3aa: CASSEIDEQYF
CDR3nt: TGTGCCAGCAGTGAAATAGACGAGCAGTACTTC

abundance: few
v_gene: TRBV7-8
j_gene: TRBJ2-2
d_gene: NA
CDR3aa: CASRFTATGELFF
CDR3nt: TGTGCCAGCCGGTTTACCGCAACCGGGGAGCTGTTTTTT

abundance: NA
v_gene: TRBV2
j_gene: TRBJ2-1
d_gene: NA
CDR3aa: CASSERRPGYNEQFF
CDR3nt: TGTGCCAGCAGTGAACGGCGCCCAGGCTACAATGAGCAGTTCTTC

abundance: NA
v_gene: TRBV10-3
j_gene: TRBJ1-4
d_gene: NA
CDR3aa: CAVAGPGANEKLFF
CDR3nt: TGTGCAGTGGCAGGGCCAGGGGCTAATGAAAAACTGTTTTTT

abundance: NA
v_gene: TRBV28
j_gene: TRBJ1-2
d_gene: TRBD1
CDR3aa: CASTIDQQGAGGYTF
CDR3nt: TGTGCCAGCACCATCGACCAGCAGGGGGCCGGTGGCTACACCTTC

abundance: NA
v_gene: TRBV2
j_gene: TRBJ1-2
d_gene: NA
CDR3aa: CASSEAGWEFYGYTF
CDR3nt: TGTGCCAGCAGTGAAGCAGGTTGGGAGTTCTATGGCTACACCTTC

abundance: NA
v_gene: TRBV14
j_gene: TRBJ2-2
d_gene: NA
CDR3aa: CASSQPQATTNTGELFF
CDR3nt: TGTGCCAGCAGCCAGCCACAGGCGACCACGAACACCGGGGAGCTGTTTTTT

abundance: NA
v_gene: TRBV27
j_gene: TRBJ1-2
d_gene: NA
CDR3aa: CASSWSRQNGYTF
CDR3nt: TGTGCCAGCAGTTGGAGCCGGCAGAATGGCTACACCTTC

abundance: NA
v_gene: TRBV15
j_gene: TRBJ2-6
d_gene: TRBD1
CDR3aa: CATSRASRDRGPSSGANVLTF
CDR3nt: TGTGCCACCAGCAGGGCGAGCCGGGACAGGGGGCCAAGCTCTGGGGCCAACGTCCTGACTTTC

abundance: NA
v_gene: TRBV18
j_gene: TRBJ2-5
d_gene: TRBD2
CDR3aa: CASSRSSGQETQYF
CDR3nt: TGTGCCAGCTCCCGCTCTAGCGGGCAAGAGACCCAGTACTTC

abundance: NA
v_gene: TRBV2
j_gene: TRBJ2-5
d_gene: TRBD2
CDR3aa: CASSRLAGGGETQYF
CDR3nt: TGTGCCAGCAGTCGACTAGCGGGGGGCGGGGAGACCCAGTACTTC

abundance: NA
v_gene: TRBV4-1
j_gene: TRBJ2-4
d_gene: NA
CDR3aa: CASSQVEGNIQYF
CDR3nt: TGCGCCAGCAGCCAAGTAGAGGGAAACATTCAGTACTTC

abundance: NA
v_gene: TRBV19
j_gene: TRBJ1-1
d_gene: TRBD1
CDR3aa: CASSPDRGSTEAFF
CDR3nt: TGTGCCAGTAGTCCGGACAGGGGGAGCACTGAAGCTTTCTTT

abundance: few
v_gene: TRBV7-9
j_gene: TRBJ1-1
d_gene: TRBD1
CDR3aa: CASSFNLGTGRHTEAFF
CDR3nt: TGTGCCAGCAGCTTTAACCTCGGGACAGGGCGGCACACTGAAGCTTTCTTT

abundance: NA
v_gene: TRBV18
j_gene: TRBJ1-4
d_gene: TRBD1
CDR3aa: CASSVDRDGKLFF
CDR3nt: TGTGCCAGCTCGGTGGACAGGGACGGAAAACTGTTTTTT

abundance: NA
v_gene: TRBV5-5
j_gene: TRBJ2-5
d_gene: NA
CDR3aa: CASSPRDQETQYF
CDR3nt: TGTGCCAGCAGCCCGCGGGACCAAGAGACCCAGTACTTC

abundance: few
v_gene: TRBV3-1/TRBV3-2
j_gene: TRBJ1-5
d_gene: TRBD1
CDR3aa: CASSPTGGRNQPQHF
CDR3nt: TGTGCCAGCAGCCCGACAGGGGGCAGGAATCAGCCCCAGCATTTT

abundance: NA
v_gene: TRBV3-1/TRBV3-2
j_gene: TRBJ2-1
d_gene: TRBD1
CDR3aa: CASSQRDRLYNEQFF
CDR3nt: TGTGCCAGCAGCCAACGGGACAGGCTATACAATGAGCAGTTCTTC

abundance: few
v_gene: TRBV19
j_gene: TRBJ1-2
d_gene: NA
CDR3aa: CASIGQRLSGYTF
CDR3nt: TGTGCCAGTATCGGACAGAGGTTAAGCGGCTACACCTTC

abundance: NA
v_gene: TRBV10-3
j_gene: TRBJ2-7
d_gene: TRBD2
CDR3aa: CAISESRTSANEQYF
CDR3nt: TGTGCCATCAGTGAGTCACGGACTAGCGCTAACGAGCAGTACTTC

abundance: NA
v_gene: TRBV5-8
j_gene: TRBJ1-5
d_gene: NA
CDR3aa: CASSHQTGNQPQHF
CDR3nt: TGTGCCAGCAGTCACCAGACAGGAAATCAGCCCCAGCATTTT